Listed below are T cell receptor beta chains from one sample, sequenced in a study of identical twins. TCRdb reanalysed the 5' RACE reads using MiXCR and keeps one entry per CDR3 protein. There are nearly 900,000 distinct CDR3 sequences in the sample; roughly 12% occur only once, and 1.5% to 2% lies in the top ten. These data also featured in a second study, about yellow fever vaccine responses in identical twins.

Sequenced material: PBMCs. These receptors all come from a woman between 18 and 29 years old in good health. Both conserved end residues are part of each CDR3. D genes are given only for firm matches. Where a row states a size, it is once, few, many or the class of an expanded clone; other rows omit it.

TRBV7-9	TRBJ1-2	few	TRBD1	TGTGCCAGCAGCTCGGACAGGGCGGGTAATGGTGGCTACACCTTC	CASSSDRAGNGGYTF
TRBV7-6	TRBJ2-5	few	NA	TGTGCCAGCAGCTTTCAGGGGTTCTACCAAGAGACCCAGTACTTC	CASSFQGFYQETQYF
TRBV27	TRBJ2-7	NA	TRBD1	TGTGCCACCAGCCCAAGGGGGACAGTGGCCCTACCCGAGCAGTACTTC	CATSPRGTVALPEQYF
TRBV7-9	TRBJ2-5	NA	TRBD2	TGTGCCAGCAGGCGTACTAGCGCACAAGAGACCCAGTACTTC	CASRRTSAQETQYF
TRBV27	TRBJ1-2	NA	NA	TGTGCCAGCAGTTTTGGGCAGAAAAATGGCTACACCTTC	CASSFGQKNGYTF
TRBV12-3/TRBV12-4	TRBJ1-4	few	NA	TGTGCCAGCAGTTTAAAGCTGCGAACTAATGAAAAACTGTTTTTT	CASSLKLRTNEKLFF
TRBV24-1	TRBJ2-1	many	TRBD1	TGTGCCACCAGTCCGGACAGGGGTACCTACAATGAGCAGTTCTTC	CATSPDRGTYNEQFF
TRBV20-1	TRBJ1-2	few	NA	TGCAGTGCCCCGGGTAGTAACCTGGGTCTTGGCTACACCTTC	CSAPGSNLGLGYTF
TRBV7-9	TRBJ1-2	NA	TRBD1	TGTGCCAGCAGCATCTGGGACAGAGGGGACTATGGCTACACCTTC	CASSIWDRGDYGYTF
TRBV9	TRBJ1-2	NA	NA	TGTGCCAGCAGCGTAGCTACAACTAACTATGGCTACACCTTC	CASSVATTNYGYTF
TRBV6-2/TRBV6-3	TRBJ2-7	few	TRBD1	TGTGCCAGCAGCCTCAGTATCGATCGCGGACAGGGGAGCTACGAGCAGTACTTC	CASSLSIDRGQGSYEQYF
TRBV20-1	TRBJ1-2	NA	NA	TGCAGTGCTGCGAACACCCGACTGTCTAACTATGGCTACACCTTC	CSAANTRLSNYGYTF
TRBV29-1	TRBJ2-1	NA	TRBD2	TGCAGCGTGGTCGCCGGGACTACCAACAATGAGCAGTTCTTC	CSVVAGTTNNEQFF
TRBV18	TRBJ1-2	few	NA	TGTGCCAGCTCACCACCAGCAGGGATCAACTATGGCTACACCTTC	CASSPPAGINYGYTF
TRBV6-1	TRBJ2-2	NA	NA	TGTGCCAGCAGTCTAACCACGGCCGGGGAGCTGTTTTTT	CASSLTTAGELFF
TRBV9	TRBJ2-3	NA	NA	TGTGCCAGCAGCCTCCGATTGGGTAGCACAGATACGCAGTATTTT	CASSLRLGSTDTQYF
TRBV7-9	TRBJ2-1	NA	NA	TGTGCCAGCAGGGGTGCGGCTAGCTCCTACAATGAGCAGTTCTTC	CASRGAASSYNEQFF
TRBV20-1	TRBJ1-2	many	NA	TGCAGTGCTAGAGACGGTTACGTCTATGGCTACACCTTC	CSARDGYVYGYTF
TRBV3-1	TRBJ1-1	many	TRBD1	TGTGCCAGCAGCCAAGAAAGACAGGGTGTTGAAGCTTTCTTT	CASSQERQGVEAFF
TRBV9	TRBJ1-1	few	NA	TGTGCCAGCAGCGAGGACATGTACACTGAAGCTTTCTTT	CASSEDMYTEAFF
TRBV15	TRBJ1-1	few	NA	TGTGCCACCAGCAGAGACATGAGCAAGAACACTGAAGCTTTCTTT	CATSRDMSKNTEAFF
TRBV4-1	TRBJ2-2	NA	TRBD2	TGCGCCAGCAGCCAAAAGACCGGGACTAGCGGGGGCCGGGGAGGCACCGGGGAGCTGTTTTTT	CASSQKTGTSGGRGGTGELFF
TRBV12-3/TRBV12-4	TRBJ2-1	few	NA	TGTGCCAGCAGTTCTTTAGCGGAGTCCTACCCTAGTGAGCAGTTCTTC	CASSSLAESYPSEQFF
TRBV6-1	TRBJ1-1	few	NA	TGTGCCAGCAGATCGGGACACGGGACTGAAGCTTTCTTT	CASRSGHGTEAFF
TRBV11-1	TRBJ2-1	few	TRBD2	TGTGCCAGCAGCCAGCCCGGACTAGCGAAACACAATGAGCAGTTCTTC	CASSQPGLAKHNEQFF
TRBV5-6	TRBJ2-5	few	NA	TGTGCCAGCAGCTTTTGGGGGTCCCTATCCCAAGAGACCCAGTACTTC	CASSFWGSLSQETQYF
TRBV6-1	TRBJ2-7	few	TRBD2	TGTGCCAGCAGTACCGGACTAGCGGGAGGGCACGAGCAGTACTTC	CASSTGLAGGHEQYF
TRBV27	TRBJ2-7	NA	TRBD2	TGTGCCAGCAGTTTCGAGCGGGGTACCTACGAGCAGTACTTC	CASSFERGTYEQYF
TRBV6-2/TRBV6-3	TRBJ2-3	few	NA	TGTGCCAGCAGAGATTGGGGGGCTGGCGCAGATACGCAGTATTTT	CASRDWGAGADTQYF
TRBV7-6	TRBJ2-1	once	TRBD2	TGTGCCAGCAGCCCCACCCCGCGGGAGGGCTACGATGAGCAGTTCTTC	CASSPTPREGYDEQFF
TRBV4-1	TRBJ1-5	NA	NA	TGCGCCAGCAGCCAAGTAACGGGCAATCAGCCCCAGCATTTT	CASSQVTGNQPQHF
TRBV5-1	TRBJ2-7	NA	TRBD2	TGCGCCAGCAGCTTTTGGGAAGCGGGAGCCCGGGGGGAGCAGTACTTC	CASSFWEAGARGEQYF
TRBV19	TRBJ2-4	few	NA	TGTGCCAGTACGGGACACCTAGCCAAAAACATTCAGTACTTC	CASTGHLAKNIQYF
TRBV12-3/TRBV12-4	TRBJ2-1	NA	TRBD2	TGTGCCAGCAGTTTAGCAGAGGGACTAGGGCCGGCCAATGAGCAGTTCTTC	CASSLAEGLGPANEQFF